This TCR beta chain is drawn from a study of CD8 T cells in ankylosing spondylitis. Germline CDR1 and CDR2: MDHEN and SYDVKM. V lost 1 base and J 7 bases, leaving 14 bases between the germline ends. The CDR3 loop spans 15 amino acids. The study's findings and limits: Disease-linked clones were found to be CD8+ and relatively rare in peripheral blood. Characteristic, it appeared, of ankylosing spondylitis blood was a TCR beta motif of about eight highly homologous variants. In ankylosing spondylitis patients, matched synovial fluid reportedly showed significant enrichment of disease-linked clones. A subset of motif variants has previously been described in the synovial fluid and blood of reactive arthritis.

Quantitative 5'-RACE was performed with molecular barcodes, and it yielded the TCR beta libraries. A single record per CDR3 protein comes from TCRdb applying MiXCR to the 5' RACE reads. The data contain about 340,000 distinct CDR3 sequences, roughly 8% of them singletons. Comments on this clonotype: The target antigen is unknown.

The clonotype comes from a male donor with ankylosing spondylitis. Source material: blood, either unsorted or a sorted T cell fraction (not recorded which). The chain recombines TRBV28 with TRBJ2-1; D gene uncertain. In DNA, the CDR3 is TGTGCCAGCAGTTTATTCCACCCTATCCGGAATGAGCAGTTCTTC. This sequence encodes CASSLFHPIRNEQFF.